These 10 T cell receptor beta chains came from one sample sequenced in a study of CD4 and CD8 cells across lung adenocarcinoma regions. In TCRdb, the PCR reads were re-called with MiXCR into one record per CDR3 protein. The data hold roughly 8,400 distinct CDR3 sequences, with less than 55% observed a single time. Source material: CD8+ T cells from the center of a lung tumor. The receptors originated from a male donor with lung adenocarcinoma. The CD4 and CD8 labels of this study may be unreliable.

This clonotype has more than one count but fewer than ten. The rearrangement links TRBV6-1 to TRBJ1-1; TRBD1 is a possible D gene (5 bases). V was shortened by 8 bases and J by 2 bases, with 21 bases between the two germline ends. From germline, CDR1 is MNHNS and CDR2 SASEGT. The CDR3 runs 16 residues. CDR3 residues: CASRAWGEGVNTEAFF. DNA of the CDR3: TGTGCCAGCCGAGCTTGGGGGGAAGGGGTCAACACTGAAGCTTTCTTT.

This clonotype was counted ten times or more. This chain links TRBV6-5 with TRBJ2-3; 9 positions match TRBD2. This CDR3 is 15 amino acids long. From germline, CDR1 is MNHEY and CDR2 SVGAGI. V lost 0 bases, J lost 6 bases, and 4 bases stayed unmatched. The CDR3 coding sequence is TGTGCCAGCAGTTACTCGGCGGGGGGGGCGGATACGCAGTATTTT. Its translation is CASSYSAGGADTQYF.

The chain links TRBV2 to TRBJ2-5, with TRBD1 matching 7 bases. The CDR3 is 14 amino acids. The J segment lost 1 base and the V segment lost 6 bases, leaving 5 bases of the junction unmatched. Germline V CDR1 and CDR2: SNHLY, FYNNEI. The CDR3 loop reads CASSETGSQETQYF. CDR3 DNA: TGTGCCAGCAGCGAGACAGGGTCCCAAGAGACCCAGTACTTC.

The V call is TRBV6-5, the J call TRBJ2-3; no clear D. The CDR3 runs 13 residues. The germline V gene has CDR1 MNHEY and CDR2 SVGAGI. The V end was cut by 2 bases, the J end by 2 bases, with 5 bases between. The DNA for the CDR3 is TGTGCCAGCAGTTACAGGAACACAGATACGCAGTATTTT. The encoded protein is CASSYRNTDTQYF.

This clonotype was detected a few times. The chain links TRBV10-1 to TRBJ2-5, with 7 bases lining up with TRBD1. Germline CDR1 and CDR2: WNHNN and SYGVQD (reference sequence). The CDR3 length is 14 residues. V dropped 1 base and J dropped 5; count of bases not matched to a gene: 4. The DNA for the CDR3 is TGCGCCAGCAGTGAGTACACAGGGGCCGAGACCCAGTACTTC. It translates to CASSEYTGAETQYF.

This clonotype was observed at least ten times. The V call is TRBV27, the J call TRBJ2-5; 13 nucleotides line up with TRBD2. The J call may not be correct, given that the DNA end is closer to TRBJ2-7. CDR3 length equals 15 residues. Germline CDR1 and CDR2: MNHEY and SMNVEV (reference sequence). The CDR3 coding sequence is TGTTCTGGGACTAGCGGGATTTTAAATATGTACGAGCAGTACTTC. This translates into CSGTSGILNMYEQYF.

This clonotype was seen ten or more times. The chain is built from TRBV6-5 and TRBJ2-2; D possibly corresponds to TRBD1 (5 bases). The CDR3 covers 14 residues. CDR1 is MNHEY, CDR2 SVGAGI, per germline. V gave up 3 bases and J gave up 4 bases, with 9 bases separating them. The CDR3 region is CASSYRQFTGELFF. The CDR3 DNA reads as TGTGCCAGCAGTTATAGACAGTTCACCGGGGAGCTGTTTTTT.

This clonotype was recorded at least ten times. The CDR3 DNA reads TGTGCCAGCAGCCAAAGGAGGGACGGGCAGTATTTT. Translating it yields CASSQRRDGQYF. The chain couples TRBV7-9 to TRBJ2-3, with D possibly matching TRBD2 (6 bases). Trimming took off 5 bases at V and 11 bases at J, with 14 bases between the two ends. Germline values: CDR1 SEHNR, CDR2 FQNEAQ (reference sequence). CDR3 length equals 12 residues.

Only a few counts were recorded for this clonotype. The chain carries TRBV6-1 and TRBJ2-6; maybe TRBD1 (5 bases). Trimming removed 0 bases at V and 2 bases at J, with 11 bases between. The germline V gene encodes CDR1 MNHNS and CDR2 SASEGT. This CDR3 has 17 residues. For the CDR3, the DNA is TGTGCCAGCAGTGAAGCATTATGGGGCGCTGGGGCCAACGTCCTGACTTTC. Its protein product is CASSEALWGAGANVLTF.

In its sample, this clonotype was seen many times. The chain has TRBV27 and TRBJ2-4, with 8 bases aligning to TRBD2. Germline V gene lookup returns CDR1 MNHEY and CDR2 SMNVEV (reference sequence). The V gene end was trimmed by 2 bases and the J gene end by 4 bases; junction bases not matched to a gene: 4. The CDR3 runs to 15 residues. CDR3 region: CASSLIGGGKNIQYF. The DNA for the CDR3 is TGTGCCAGCAGTTTAATTGGCGGGGGGAAAAACATTCAGTACTTC.